The next 27 T cell receptor beta chains were all read from a single sample in a study of cytomegalovirus exposure and HLA in healthy donors (dated by TCRdb to about 2017). Libraries were made using the immunoSEQ multiplex PCR assay. The multiplex PCR relied on a mix of 60 forward primers for TCR Vbeta segments and 13 reverse primers for TCR Jbeta segments. This immuneACCESS table, as held by TCRdb, lists in-frame sequences with V and J called but not all clones. Of the missing ones, under half trace to an unresolved V gene in checked studies; the others have no known cause. The sample table holds 90,000 or so clones, of which less than 80% were seen once. Clones ranked in the top ten supply approximately 3.3% of the sample. The sequencing sample was made of PBMCs. These receptors were taken from a woman between 40 and 50 years old in good health and CMV-seronegative.

The rearrangement links TRBV19 to TRBJ1-1; 8 bases line up with TRBD1. CDR3 length: 15 amino acids. V was pared by 6 bases and J by 0 bases, with 6 bases of the junction left unmatched. Germline values: CDR1 LNHDA, CDR2 SQIVND (reference sequence). As DNA, the CDR3 is TGTGCCAGTAGCCCCTCGACAGGGGTGAACACTGAAGCTTTCTTT. It translates to CASSPSTGVNTEAFF. Full variable domain (remainder filled in from reference TRBV19 and TRBJ1-1): DGGITQSPKYLFRKEGQNVTLSCEQNLNHDAMYWYRQDPGQGLRLIYYSQIVNDFQKGDIAEGYSVSREKKESFPLTVTSAQKNPTAFYLCASSPSTGVNTEAFFGQGTRLTVV.

This chain joins TRBV30 and TRBJ1-2; D unresolved. CDR3 size: 14 residues. The V gene's germline CDR1 is GTSNPN and CDR2 SVGIG (reference sequence). The V gene lost 0 bases and the J gene lost 6 bases, with 14 bases spanning the gap. The CDR3 spells CAWSVGVLSDGYTF. Written as DNA, the CDR3 is TGTGCCTGGAGTGTCGGCGTCCTCAGCGATGGCTACACCTTC. The whole variable domain, remainder taken from reference TRBV30 and TRBJ1-2, is SQTIHQWPATLVQPVGSPLSLECTVEGTSNPNLYWYRQAAGRGLQLLFYSVGIGQISSEVPQNLSASRPQDRQFILSSKKLLLSDSGFYLCAWSVGVLSDGYTFGSGTRLTVV.

The chain recombines TRBV25-1 with TRBJ2-5; the match to TRBD2 covers 7 bases. V lost 8 bases, J lost 5 bases, and 8 bases stayed unmatched. This CDR3 is built from 13 residues. Per the germline V gene, CDR1 is MGHDK and CDR2 is SYGVNS. CDR3 in amino acids: CASHGAGTETQYF. CDR3 sequence (DNA): TGTGCCAGCCACGGAGCGGGGACGGAGACCCAGTACTTC.

The genes are TRBV4-1 and TRBJ2-7; 8 bases are a match to TRBD2. This CDR3 contains 14 residues. CDR1 is MGHRA, CDR2 YSYEKL, per germline. J gave up 2 bases and V 1 base, and 1 base lay outside the gene matches. CDR3 protein: CASSQVGRAYEQYF. In DNA form, the CDR3 reads TGCGCCAGCAGCCAAGTCGGGAGGGCCTACGAGCAGTACTTC.

In the case of this clone: The CDR3 end shows no conserved phenylalanine or tryptophan, and so a read error is likely. Because the CDR3's place on the DNA is in doubt, the DNA is left out and the CDR3 is given as listed by TCRdb. The chain links TRBV27 to TRBJ2-3; no check of the table's D call, TRBD2, against the DNA was made. CDR1 is MNHEY, CDR2 SMNVEV, per germline (reference sequence). A total of 15 residues make up the CDR3, ends included. The CDR3 loop reads CASSLRSAGRETQYL.

The chain employs TRBV18 and TRBJ1-2; D remains ambiguous. This CDR3 spans 12 amino acids. Trimming pared 2 bases from V and 5 bases from J, leaving 6 bases between. CDR1 is KGHSH and CDR2 is LQKENI in the germline V gene. The CDR3 nucleotides read TGTGCCAGCTCACCAGAACTATATGGCTACACCTTC. Translating gives CASSPELYGYTF.

This clone appeared once. The chain links TRBV19 to TRBJ2-7; TRBD2 might be the D (7 bases). Trimming removed 10 bases from V and 6 bases from J, with 16 bases in between. The CDR3 consists of 12 residues. The germline CDR1 and CDR2 sequences are LNHDA and SQIVND (reference sequence). The CDR3 DNA reads as TGTGCCACCTCCGGGGGGCTGAGCGAGCAGTACTTC. Translating gives CATSGGLSEQYF.

The rearrangement links TRBV11-3 to TRBJ2-7; 9 nucleotides agree with TRBD1. There are 14 residues in the CDR3. The germline V gene encodes CDR1 SGHNT and CDR2 YENEEA. Trimming removed 5 bases from V and 5 bases from J; junction bases left unmatched: 7. The CDR3 region is CASSAWDRANEQYF. The CDR3 DNA reads as TGTGCCAGCAGCGCCTGGGACAGGGCAAACGAGCAGTACTTC.

This clone is a singleton in its sample. The chain joins TRBV29-1 to TRBJ2-5; D might be TRBD2 (7 bases). The J call may be in error: the DNA end matches TRBJ2-7 better. The CDR3 has 13 amino acids. Germline V gene lookup returns CDR1 SQVTM and CDR2 ANQGSEA. The CDR3 DNA is TGCAGCGTTGATTCGGGGGGCAACTACGAGCAGTACTTC. As protein: CSVDSGGNYEQYF.

The chain joins TRBV28 to TRBJ1-2; D uncertain. The CDR3 totals 12 residues. V lost 6 bases to trimming and J lost 5 bases, with 10 bases between them. Per the germline V gene, CDR1 is MDHEN and CDR2 is SYDVKM. The CDR3 is CASRSISYGYTF. Written as DNA, the CDR3 is TGTGCCAGCAGGTCTATCTCTTATGGCTACACCTTC.

This sequence joins TRBV28 and TRBJ2-7; TRBD2 matches 7 bases. CDR1 and CDR2 from the germline V gene are MDHEN and SYDVKM. This CDR3 is built from 14 residues. After removal of 5 bases from V and 1 base from J, the junction contained 5 bases not matched to a gene. CDR3 sequence: CASSRTAGSYEQYF. CDR3 coding DNA: TGTGCCAGCAGTCGTACAGCGGGGTCCTACGAGCAGTACTTC.

The chain links TRBV10-1 to TRBJ2-1; a possible D gene is TRBD2 (5 bases). CDR3 length: 13 residues. Between the trimmed V and J ends, which lost 6 bases and 9 bases, there was a span of 15 bases. In germline, CDR1 is WNHNN, CDR2 SYGVQD (reference sequence). Here the CDR3 DNA reads TGCGCCAGCAGGAGGGAAAGAGGGAGTGAGCAGTTCTTC. It translates to CASRRERGSEQFF.

The chain recombines TRBV19 with TRBJ1-1; perhaps TRBD1 as D (6 bases). This CDR3 is 15 amino acids long. Trimming removed 8 bases at V and 1 base at J, with 17 bases between. In germline, CDR1 is LNHDA, CDR2 SQIVND (reference sequence). The CDR3 bases are TGTGCCAGTGCGACAGGCACTCCTTCGAACACTGAAGCTTTCTTT. This codes for CASATGTPSNTEAFF.

J is TRBJ1-4 and V is TRBV5-1; D may be TRBD1 (6 bases). The germline V gene encodes CDR1 SGHRS and CDR2 YFSETQ. The V end lost 2 bases, the J end lost 0 bases, and 8 bases lay between the germline ends. The CDR3 has 15 amino acids. The CDR3 loop reads CASSLRQATNEKLFF. CDR3 nucleotide sequence: TGCGCCAGCAGCTTACGACAGGCAACTAATGAAAAACTGTTTTTT.

The chain uses TRBV27 and TRBJ2-3; 8 bases are shared with TRBD2. The CDR3 has 13 amino acids. With V trimmed by 3 bases and J by 5 bases, 1 base remained unmatched. Germline CDR1 reads MNHEY; CDR2 reads SMNVEV (reference sequence). The CDR3 here is CASSFREGDTQYF. CDR3 bases: TGTGCCAGCAGTTTCCGGGAGGGAGATACGCAGTATTTT.

V usage is TRBV12-1 and J usage is TRBJ2-7; whether TRBD1, the table's D call, matches the DNA was not checked. TRBV12-1 is designated a pseudogene. CDR3 length: 16 amino acids. The CDR3 DNA sequence: TGTGCCAGCAACACTGGCCCAGACACCCAGAGCTACGAGCAGTACTTC. It specifies CASNTGPDTQSYEQYF.

The chain has TRBV4-3 and TRBJ2-2; possibly TRBD1 for D (5 bases). The CDR3 runs to 18 residues. The V and J ends lost 3 bases and 2 bases respectively, with 19 bases between them. CDR1 is LGHNA and CDR2 is YSLEER in the germline V gene. DNA of the CDR3: TGCGCCAGCAGCCACAGAGTCGTAGGGGTCGCTAACACCGGGGAGCTGTTTTTT. This sequence encodes CASSHRVVGVANTGELFF.

V usage is TRBV30 and J usage is TRBJ1-2; possible D gene TRBD1, 6 bases. The CDR3 is 11 amino acids. Germline-derived CDR1 and CDR2 are GTSNPN and SVGIG (reference sequence). Trimming left V 5 bases short and J 14 bases short, with 18 bases between. The CDR3 DNA reads TGTGCCTGGCTCCAACGGGGGGGACAAACCTTC. Encoded protein: CAWLQRGGQTF. Drawing the rest from reference TRBV30 and TRBJ1-2, the complete variable domain is SQTIHQWPATLVQPVGSPLSLECTVEGTSNPNLYWYRQAAGRGLQLLFYSVGIGQISSEVPQNLSASRPQDRQFILSSKKLLLSDSGFYLCAWLQRGGQTFGSGTRLTVV.

The sample holds a few counts of this clone. The chain is built from TRBV6-5 and TRBJ2-7, with 7 nucleotides matching TRBD1. Germline CDR1 MNHEY, CDR2 SVGAGI. J was trimmed by 1 base and V by 6 bases; bases with no gene match: 3. This CDR3 spans 13 amino acids. The CDR3, as DNA: TGTGCCAGCAGCTTGGGACAGTCCTACGAGCAGTACTTC. Translation: CASSLGQSYEQYF.

The chain carries TRBV18 and TRBJ2-3, with 9 bases that match TRBD1. The CDR3 has 15 residues. V trimming: 11 bases; J trimming: 2 bases; junction bases outside the gene matches: 11. CDR1 is KGHSH, CDR2 LQKENI, per germline. CDR3 residues: CAGQLTGGLTDTQYF. CDR3 nucleotides: TGTGCCGGCCAGTTGACAGGGGGACTCACAGATACGCAGTATTTT.

V gene TRBV7-9 combines with J gene TRBJ2-7, with 8 nucleotides matching TRBD2. CDR1 is SEHNR and CDR2 is FQNEAQ in the germline V gene (reference sequence). The ends lost 9 bases at V and 5 bases at J; junction bases unmatched: 12. This CDR3 contains 14 residues. The CDR3 protein is CASVRSGSLNEQYF. Here the CDR3 DNA reads TGTGCCAGTGTCCGGAGCGGGAGTTTAAACGAGCAGTACTTC.

The chain links TRBV19 to TRBJ2-2; tentatively, D is TRBD1 (5 bases). The CDR3 spans 13 residues. With 7 bases removed from V and 5 bases from J, the gap between germline ends came to 11 bases. The germline V gene has CDR1 LNHDA and CDR2 SQIVND (reference sequence). CDR3 DNA: TGTGCCAGTAATCAGGGTAGGACCGGGGAGCTGTTTTTT. Encoded protein: CASNQGRTGELFF.

The chain carries TRBV27 and TRBJ1-4; weak D call: TRBD1 (6 bases). The germline CDR1 and CDR2 sequences are MNHEY and SMNVEV (reference sequence). The CDR3 runs to 17 residues. V lost 3 bases, J lost 0 bases, and 14 bases lay in between. The CDR3 sequence: CASSLRRGAATNEKLFF. CDR3 coding DNA: TGTGCCAGCAGTTTGCGTCGGGGGGCGGCAACTAATGAAAAACTGTTTTTT.

There are a few counts of this clone. This chain connects TRBV6-5 to TRBJ1-1, with unresolved D. This CDR3 has 12 amino acids. Trimming left V 8 bases short and J 8 bases short, with 15 bases between. CDR1 and CDR2 from the germline V gene are MNHEY and SVGAGI. The CDR3 sequence is CASFLETREAFF. The CDR3 DNA reads TGTGCCAGCTTTTTGGAGACCCGAGAAGCTTTCTTT.

The J gene is TRBJ2-7, the V gene TRBV28, with 9 nucleotides matching TRBD2. The germline gives CDR1 MDHEN, CDR2 SYDVKM. The CDR3 loop spans 14 amino acids. V lost 3 bases, J lost 2 bases, and 2 bases stayed unmatched. The chain's CDR3 is CASSFGGRAYEQYF. CDR3 in DNA: TGTGCCAGCAGTTTTGGCGGGAGGGCCTACGAGCAGTACTTC.

The chain combines TRBV6-5 with TRBJ2-6; D not resolved. Trimming left V 4 bases short and J 0 bases short, with 10 bases between. Germline CDR1 is MNHEY and CDR2 is SVGAGI. The CDR3 spans 16 residues. CDR3 bases: TGTGCCAGCAGTTCAGGCCCTATCTCTGGGGCCAACGTCCTGACTTTC. Its protein is CASSSGPISGANVLTF.

The chain links TRBV29-1 to TRBJ2-1, with TRBD2 matching 12 bases. V trimming: 1 base; J trimming: 10 bases; junction bases outside the gene matches: 5. The CDR3 loop spans 14 amino acids. Germline lookup yields CDR1 SQVTM and CDR2 ANQGSEA. The CDR3 sequence is CSVEGLAGVREQFF. In DNA, the CDR3 is TGCAGCGTTGAAGGACTAGCGGGAGTGAGGGAGCAGTTCTTC.